The 7 T cell receptor beta chains given below trace back to one sample, sequenced in a study of cytomegalovirus exposure and HLA in healthy donors. Vbeta (60) and Jbeta (13) primers were used in the PCR. Profiling relied on immunoSEQ multiplex PCR, and the TCRdb table lists in-frame clones only, not all of them. The table has around 79,000 clones, over 60% seen once. The material sequenced was PBMCs. The receptors here all came from a woman between 35 and 50 years old in good health and CMV-seropositive.

This rearrangement joins TRBV7-2 to TRBJ2-7, with D possibly being TRBD2 (5 bases). V lost 5 bases to trimming and J lost 3 bases, with 14 bases between them. The germline V gene has CDR1 SGHTA and CDR2 FQGNSA. The CDR3 has 14 amino acids. The CDR3 coding sequence is TGTGCCAGCAGCCTCTTCCCAGCGGACTACGAGCAGTACTTC. This sequence encodes CASSLFPADYEQYF.

V gene TRBV7-2 combines with J gene TRBJ2-5, with TRBD1 identical over 9 bases. Germline assignment: CDR1 SGHTA and CDR2 FQGNSA. The CDR3 length is 15 residues. V trimming: 5 bases; J trimming: 0 bases; junction bases outside the gene matches: 4. The CDR3 sequence: CASSRDRADQETQYF. The DNA of the CDR3 is TGTGCCAGCAGCAGGGACAGGGCCGACCAAGAGACCCAGTACTTC.

CDR3 DNA sequence: TGCGCCAGCAGCTTGGATACTAGTTCCACCGGGGAGCTGTTTTTT. Translated: CASSLDTSSTGELFF. The chain employs TRBV5-1 and TRBJ2-2, with D maybe TRBD2 (5 bases). The germline V and J ends were trimmed by 0 bases and 4 bases, with 10 bases remaining between them. The germline V gene has CDR1 SGHRS and CDR2 YFSETQ. The CDR3 is 15 residues long.

The chain employs TRBV4-1 and TRBJ1-1; no clear D gene. The CDR3 contains 14 residues. Germline loops: CDR1 MGHRA, CDR2 YSYEKL. The V end lost 0 bases, the J end lost 4 bases, and 9 bases lay between the germline ends. CDR3 nucleotides: TGCGCCAGCAGCCAAGATTACGGGGTCACTGAAGCTTTCTTT. This encodes CASSQDYGVTEAFF.

CDR3 sequence: CASRPGTIQGETQYF. The CDR3 coding sequence is TGTGCCAGCAGACCGGGGACTATTCAGGGGGAGACCCAGTACTTC. The chain recombines TRBV6-5 with TRBJ2-5, with D perhaps matching TRBD2 (7 bases). Per the germline V gene, CDR1 is MNHEY and CDR2 is SVGAGI. This CDR3 has 15 residues. V dropped 6 bases and J dropped 5 bases, with 19 bases sitting between them.

In this sample, this clone turned up a few times. The chain combines TRBV5-1 with TRBJ1-4, with D perhaps matching TRBD1 (5 bases). CDR1 and CDR2 (germline): SGHRS, YFSETQ. The V end was cut by 4 bases, the J end by 6 bases, with 13 bases between. CDR3 size: 14 residues. CDR3 protein: CASSRSGRDEKLFF. The CDR3 DNA reads as TGCGCCAGCAGCAGGTCAGGGAGGGATGAAAAACTGTTTTTT.

The CDR3 bases are TGTGCCAGCAGACAGGGCCACTCTGGAAACACCATATATTTT. It specifies CASRQGHSGNTIYF. The chain couples TRBV27 to TRBJ1-3, with D tentatively TRBD1 (6 bases). The CDR3 contains 14 residues. The ends were cut back, 6 bases at V and 0 bases at J, with 9 bases in the middle. Per germline, CDR1 MNHEY and CDR2 SMNVEV (reference sequence).